Shown below are 32 T cell receptor beta chains from a single sample sequenced in a study of OX40 agonist ivuxolimab in advanced cancers. Assay used: immunoSEQ multiplex PCR; TCRdb lists only in-frame clones, some missing. The sample shows 40,000 or so clones, about 82% of them seen only once. Sequencing used CD4+ or CD8+ T cells sorted from blood, obtained in a trial of the OX40 agonist ivuxolimab. The receptors were gathered from an adult with an advanced solid tumor such as melanoma, head and neck, liver or kidney cancer.

The rearrangement links TRBV5-1 to TRBJ1-1; D is possibly TRBD1 (6 bases). CDR1 is SGHRS, CDR2 YFSETQ, per germline. This CDR3 region has 17 residues. Trimming took off 0 bases at V and 0 bases at J, with 15 bases between the two ends. CDR3 protein: CASSLGGTTLMNTEAFF. In DNA form, the CDR3 reads TGCGCCAGCAGCTTGGGAGGGACAACTCTTATGAACACTGAAGCTTTCTTT.

The CDR3 DNA reads as TGTGCCAGCAGCTTAGGACTAGCGGAGGAAGAGACCCAGTACTTC. Translated: CASSLGLAEEETQYF. This chain connects TRBV11-3 to TRBJ2-5; 9 nucleotides agree with TRBD2. The junction had 3 bases not matched to a gene; V was cut back by 1 base and J by 3 bases. The CDR3 contains 15 residues. Germline V gene lookup returns CDR1 SGHNT and CDR2 YENEEA. The full variable domain, rest sourced from reference TRBV11-3 and TRBJ2-5, is EAGVVQSPRYKIIEKKQPVAFWCNPISGHNTLYWYLQNLGQGPELLIRYENEEAVDDSQLPKDRFSAERLKGVDSTLKIQPAELGDSAVYLCASSLGLAEEETQYFGPGTRLLVL.

The chain employs TRBV7-2 and TRBJ2-7, with 7 bases aligning to TRBD1. The length of the CDR3 is 15 residues. Trimming took 5 bases from V and 3 from J; bases not matched to a gene: 10. Germline assignment: CDR1 SGHTA and CDR2 FQGNSA. The CDR3 bases are TGTGCCAGCAGCCGAAATCGGGACAGCTACTACGAGCAGTACTTC. Amino acid sequence: CASSRNRDSYYEQYF.

The rearrangement uses TRBV19 and TRBJ2-7; D possibly corresponds to TRBD1 (5 bases). CDR1 and CDR2 from the germline V gene are LNHDA and SQIVND (reference sequence). Trimming pared 7 bases from V and 0 bases from J, leaving 13 bases between. The CDR3 is 14 amino acids. The CDR3 region is CASTRKGDSYEQYF. The CDR3, as DNA: TGTGCCAGTACCCGAAAAGGGGACTCCTACGAGCAGTACTTC.

The genes are TRBV7-3 and TRBJ1-6; possible D gene TRBD1, 5 bases. The CDR3 extends over 15 amino acids. Per germline, CDR1 SGHTA and CDR2 FQGTGA. V lost 7 bases and J 9 bases, leaving 19 bases between the germline ends. CDR3 in amino acids: CASTAGTFRGSPLHF. For the CDR3, the DNA is TGTGCCAGCACCGCAGGGACGTTTAGGGGTTCACCCCTCCACTTT.

There are a few counts of this clone. J is TRBJ1-6 and V is TRBV19, with unresolved D. Germline loops: CDR1 LNHDA, CDR2 SQIVND (reference sequence). The CDR3 runs to 13 residues. V gave up 7 bases and J gave up 2 bases, with 6 bases separating them. The CDR3 DNA reads as TGTGCCAGTACAGGAACCTATAATTCACCCCTCCACTTT. Its protein is CASTGTYNSPLHF. Full variable domain (outside the CDR3, taken from reference TRBV19 and TRBJ1-6): DGGITQSPKYLFRKEGQNVTLSCEQNLNHDAMYWYRQDPGQGLRLIYYSQIVNDFQKGDIAEGYSVSREKKESFPLTVTSAQKNPTAFYLCASTGTYNSPLHFGNGTRLTVT.

This chain uses TRBV6-1 with TRBJ1-2; possible D gene TRBD1, 5 bases. The V end lost 0 bases, the J end lost 14 bases, and 10 bases lay between the germline ends. The CDR3 has 11 amino acids. Germline V lookup: CDR1 MNHNS, CDR2 SASEGT. CDR3 coding DNA: TGTGCCAGCAGTGAAGCCAAGGGGTGGACCTTC. Amino acids: CASSEAKGWTF.

This chain connects TRBV19 to TRBJ1-2; the D is unclear. The CDR3 totals 13 residues. Trimming left V 1 base short and J 8 bases short, with 11 bases between. Germline CDR1 reads LNHDA; CDR2 reads SQIVND (reference sequence). CDR3 coding DNA: TGTGCCAGTAGTATAGGACAAGGCCGCGGCTACACCTTC. Its protein is CASSIGQGRGYTF.

The chain carries TRBV5-1 and TRBJ1-1, with TRBD1 as a possible D gene (5 bases). V shed 4 bases and J shed 4 bases, with 20 bases lying between them. Looked up from germline, CDR1 is SGHRS and CDR2 is YFSETQ. This CDR3 region has 16 residues. The CDR3 loop is CASSPDPQGQGTEAFF. For the CDR3, the DNA is TGCGCCAGCAGCCCAGACCCCCAGGGTCAGGGCACTGAAGCTTTCTTT.

The CDR3 DNA is TGTGCCAGCAGCCCTTTAGCGGGGGAGTTCAATGAGCAGTTCTTC. This encodes CASSPLAGEFNEQFF. The J gene is TRBJ2-1, the V gene TRBV2, with 9 bases identical to TRBD2. Germline V CDR1 and CDR2: SNHLY, FYNNEI. The CDR3 consists of 15 residues. The J segment lost 6 bases and the V segment lost 6 bases, leaving 9 bases of the junction unmatched.

The J gene is TRBJ2-3, the V gene TRBV11-2; D possibly uses TRBD1 or TRBD2 (7 bases each). This CDR3 is 18 amino acids long. Trimming removed 3 bases from V and 8 bases from J, with 27 bases in between. Germline V lookup: CDR1 SGHAT, CDR2 FQNNGV. The CDR3 is CASSFRGGGGRTDGTQYF. The DNA of the CDR3 is TGTGCCAGCAGCTTTCGAGGGGGCGGGGGACGCACAGACGGTACGCAGTATTTT.

The V call is TRBV11-1, the J call TRBJ2-1; 11 nucleotides match TRBD2. Germline V gene sequence: CDR1 SGHAT, CDR2 FQDESV (reference sequence). Germline trimming cut 1 base from V and 7 bases from J; bases unmatched to any gene: 3. The CDR3 loop spans 15 amino acids. CDR3 sequence (DNA): TGTGCCAGCAGCTTAGAACTAGCGGGAGAGAATGAGCAGTTCTTC. Protein: CASSLELAGENEQFF. Filled out from reference TRBV11-1 and TRBJ2-1, the complete variable domain reads EAEVAQSPRYKITEKSQAVAFWCDPISGHATLYWYRQILGQGPELLVQFQDESVVDDSQLPKDRFSAERLKGVDSTLKIQPAELGDSAMYLCASSLELAGENEQFFGPGTRLTVL.

This clone appeared once. The chain has TRBV5-1 and TRBJ2-2; tentatively, D is TRBD1 (6 bases). Germline V gives CDR1 SGHRS, CDR2 YFSETQ. This CDR3 contains 15 residues. Trimming cost V 4 bases and J 3 bases, with 13 bases left between them. The CDR3, as DNA: TGCGCCAGCAGCCCGGGACACCGGGACACCGGGGAGCTGTTTTTT. Its protein product is CASSPGHRDTGELFF.

The genes are TRBV5-1 and TRBJ2-7; D possibly uses TRBD1 or TRBD2 (6 bases each). This CDR3 is built from 15 residues. Germline V gene lookup returns CDR1 SGHRS and CDR2 YFSETQ. V was cut by 1 base and J by 7 bases, with 18 bases left in between. CDR3 DNA: TGCGCCAGCAGCTTGCCGTCTAGGGGGGCGAGGGAGCAGTACTTC. Its protein product is CASSLPSRGAREQYF.

The J gene is TRBJ2-7, the V gene TRBV5-5; D possibly corresponds to TRBD1 (5 bases). Germline values: CDR1 SGHKS, CDR2 YYEKEE (reference sequence). Trimming shortened V by 2 bases and J by 2 bases, and 14 bases separated the two germline ends. The CDR3 covers 15 residues. CDR3 residues: CASSFSDTHTYEQYF. In nucleotides, the CDR3 is TGTGCCAGCAGCTTTTCGGACACACATACCTACGAGCAGTACTTC.

This clone was seen more than once but under ten times. The rearrangement uses TRBV9 and TRBJ2-3, with unresolved D. Germline V lookup: CDR1 SGDLS, CDR2 YYNGEE. Trimming cost V 0 bases and J 2 bases, with 10 bases left between them. CDR3 length: 15 residues. The CDR3 loop reads CASSVEQVVTDTQYF. The CDR3 coding sequence is TGTGCCAGCAGCGTAGAGCAGGTGGTCACAGATACGCAGTATTTT.

V is TRBV4-1 and J is TRBJ1-1; unclear D gene. Germline V gives CDR1 MGHRA, CDR2 YSYEKL. V lost 0 bases and J lost 4, with 9 bases in between. The CDR3 is made up of 14 amino acids. Here the CDR3 reads CASSQESHGTEAFF. The CDR3 bases are TGCGCCAGCAGCCAAGAGTCACACGGCACTGAAGCTTTCTTT.

V is TRBV13 and J is TRBJ2-7; 8 bases match TRBD2. Looked up from germline, CDR1 is PRHDT and CDR2 is FYEKMQ (reference sequence). The CDR3 loop spans 13 amino acids. V lost 5 bases, J lost 3 bases, and 3 bases stayed unmatched. The CDR3, as DNA: TGTGCCAGCAGCCGGACTAGCAGCTACGAGCAGTACTTC. Residues: CASSRTSSYEQYF. The full variable domain, rest sourced from reference TRBV13 and TRBJ2-7, is AAGVIQSPRHLIKEKRETATLKCYPIPRHDTVYWYQQGPGQDPQFLISFYEKMQSDKGSIPDRFSAQQFSDYHSELNMSSLELGDSALYFCASSRTSSYEQYFGPGTRLTVT.

This chain joins TRBV2 and TRBJ2-7; TRBD2 aligns across 10 bases. The length of the CDR3 is 14 residues. J gave up 3 bases and V 7 bases, and 6 bases lay outside the gene matches. Germline V lookup: CDR1 SNHLY, CDR2 FYNNEI. CDR3 sequence: CASTGLAAVYEQYF. Written as DNA, the CDR3 is TGTGCCAGCACAGGACTAGCGGCCGTCTACGAGCAGTACTTC.

Here the CDR3 DNA reads TGTGCCAGCACCCCCGTAGCGGGAGAGACCCAGTACTTC. Amino acid sequence: CASTPVAGETQYF. The chain couples TRBV7-2 to TRBJ2-5; the match to TRBD2 covers 7 bases. V lost 7 bases and J lost 4; bases outside the gene matches: 6. The CDR3 is 13 residues long. Per the germline V gene, CDR1 is SGHTA and CDR2 is FQGNSA.

J is TRBJ1-1 and V is TRBV5-6; D remains ambiguous. Trimming cost V 0 bases and J 5 bases, with 11 bases left between them. CDR3 length equals 14 residues. CDR1 SGHDT and CDR2 YYEEEE come from the germline V gene. Written as DNA, the CDR3 is TGTGCCAGCAGCTTGGAACTGCCCGCGACTGAAGCTTTCTTT. Amino acid sequence: CASSLELPATEAFF. Variable domain in full (rest from reference TRBV5-6 and TRBJ1-1): DAGVTQSPTHLIKTRGQQVTLRCSPKSGHDTVSWYQQALGQGPQFIFQYYEEEERQRGNFPDRFSGHQFPNYSSELNVNALLLGDSALYLCASSLELPATEAFFGQGTRLTVV.

DNA for the CDR3: TGTGCCAGCAGCCTGACCGACACGGGGACTGAAGCTTTCTTT. It encodes CASSLTDTGTEAFF. The rearrangement joins TRBV11-2 to TRBJ1-1; D is unclear. V was shortened by 5 bases and J by 5 bases, with 15 bases between the two germline ends. CDR1 is SGHAT and CDR2 is FQNNGV in the germline V gene. The CDR3 loop spans 14 amino acids. Combining the CDR3 with reference TRBV11-2 and TRBJ1-1 gives the whole variable domain EAGVAQSPRYKIIEKRQSVAFWCNPISGHATLYWYQQILGQGPKLLIQFQNNGVVDDSQLPKDRFSAERLKGVDSTLKIQPAKLEDSAVYLCASSLTDTGTEAFFGQGTRLTVV.

The chain links TRBV7-6 to TRBJ2-1, with D possibly matching TRBD1 (7 bases). The CDR3 spans 12 residues. Between the trimmed V and J ends, which lost 6 bases and 15 bases, there was a span of 18 bases. Germline V gene data show CDR1 as SGHVS and CDR2 as FNYEAQ. The CDR3 nucleotides are TGTGCCAGCAGTGGCACCGCGGGACAGAGGTTCTTC. Its protein product is CASSGTAGQRFF.

The J gene is TRBJ2-2, the V gene TRBV18; 7 bases are shared with TRBD2. CDR1 KGHSH and CDR2 LQKENI come from the germline V gene. With 3 bases clipped from V and 3 bases from J, the junction kept 4 bases outside the gene matches. The CDR3 contains 15 residues. In DNA form, the CDR3 reads TGTGCCAGCTCACCCGGGACTACTTACACCGGGGAGCTGTTTTTT. Encoded protein: CASSPGTTYTGELFF.

The V and J genes are TRBV10-3 and TRBJ2-3; D possibly corresponds to TRBD2 (5 bases). This CDR3 contains 15 residues. Trimming cost V 6 bases and J 0 bases, with 13 bases left between them. Germline values: CDR1 ENHRY, CDR2 SYGVKD. This chain's CDR3 is CAISDYGDSTDTQYF. CDR3 nucleotides: TGTGCCATCAGCGACTACGGGGATAGCACAGATACGCAGTATTTT.

The V call is TRBV5-1, the J call TRBJ1-1, with D uncertain. The CDR3 length is 14 residues. Trimming left V 0 bases short and J 1 base short, with 7 bases between. Germline assignment: CDR1 SGHRS and CDR2 YFSETQ. The CDR3 DNA reads as TGCGCCAGCAGCTTGGCCGGAGAGAACACTGAAGCTTTCTTT. Amino acid sequence: CASSLAGENTEAFF.

The chain has TRBV5-1 and TRBJ2-7, with TRBD2 matching over 7 bases. Per germline, CDR1 SGHRS and CDR2 YFSETQ. The CDR3 runs 16 residues. V lost 3 bases, J lost 5 bases, and 14 bases stayed unmatched. DNA for the CDR3: TGCGCCAGCAGCTCCGCCTTAACGGGAGGAATCCACGAGCAGTACTTC. This encodes CASSSALTGGIHEQYF.

The rearrangement uses TRBV7-2 and TRBJ2-2; a weak D match, TRBD2 (7 bases). Deletions cut 3 bases from V and 7 bases from J, with 12 bases between. From germline, CDR1 is SGHTA and CDR2 FQGNSA. This CDR3 is built from 14 residues. The CDR3 coding sequence is TGTGCCAGCAGCTTCCGGGGGGCAAACGGGGAGCTGTTTTTT. This translates into CASSFRGANGELFF.

The CDR3 loop is CATSNGPSHEKLFF. Here the CDR3 DNA reads TGTGCCACCAGCAACGGGCCTTCGCATGAAAAACTGTTTTTT. J is TRBJ1-4 and V is TRBV15; D is unclear. The CDR3 loop spans 14 amino acids. The V gene's germline CDR1 is LNHNV and CDR2 YYDKDF (reference sequence). V was shortened by 4 bases and J by 6 bases, with 12 bases between the two germline ends.

V and J are TRBV2 and TRBJ2-3, with D tentatively TRBD1 or TRBD2 (5 bases each). Germline CDR1 is SNHLY and CDR2 is FYNNEI. The germline V and J ends were trimmed by 3 bases and 3 bases, with 13 bases remaining between them. The CDR3 contains 15 residues. The CDR3 is CASSDYLEGTDTQYF. DNA of the CDR3: TGTGCCAGCAGTGATTATTTAGAGGGGACAGATACGCAGTATTTT. The variable domain in full, with the rest retrieved from reference TRBV2 and TRBJ2-3, is EPEVTQTPSHQVTQMGQEVILRCVPISNHLYFYWYRQILGQKVEFLVSFYNNEISEKSEIFDDQFSVERPDGSNFTLKIRSTKLEDSAMYFCASSDYLEGTDTQYFGPGTRLTVL.

This chain joins TRBV28 and TRBJ1-1; D is unresolved. The V end was cut by 6 bases, the J end by 1 base, with 12 bases between. The germline V gene has CDR1 MDHEN and CDR2 SYDVKM. This CDR3 has 14 amino acids. The CDR3 reads CASSRTGRNTEAFF. CDR3 bases: TGTGCCAGCAGCCGCACCGGGAGGAACACTGAAGCTTTCTTT.

DNA of the CDR3: TGTGCCAGCAGCTTACTCGGGACAGGGAGCACAGATACGCAGTATTTT. Translation: CASSLLGTGSTDTQYF. This chain joins TRBV11-3 and TRBJ2-3; 9 bases agree with TRBD1. CDR3 length: 16 residues. Germline CDR1 reads SGHNT; CDR2 reads YENEEA. V was pared by 2 bases and J by 0 bases, with 3 bases of the junction left unmatched.